Presented here are 30 T cell receptor beta chains from one specimen sequenced in a study of Graves' ophthalmopathy and Graves' hyperthyroidism. For repertoire sequencing, the TCR beta CDR3 regions were amplified from RNA transcripts. HTBI primers were employed in first-round RT-PCR, then a second-round multiplex PCR followed. TCRdb reanalysed the multiplex PCR reads using MiXCR and keeps one entry per CDR3 protein. Among about 390,000 distinct CDR3 sequences listed, about a sixth were seen once. The source material was peripheral blood. The receptor source for this set is an adult woman with stable Graves' hyperthyroidism.

This clonotype was seen at least ten times. The chain recombines TRBV4-1 with TRBJ2-7; the match to TRBD2 covers 10 bases. The CDR3 has 14 amino acids. The trim removed 4 bases at V and 7 bases at J, leaving 7 bases unmatched. Germline-derived CDR1 and CDR2 are MGHRA and YSYEKL. CDR3 amino acids: CASSRAGGQREQYF. For the CDR3, the DNA is TGCGCCAGCAGCCGAGCGGGAGGGCAAAGAGAGCAGTACTTC.

Ten or more counts support this clonotype. The CDR3 here is CASSQSSTETQYF. CDR3 in DNA: TGTGCCAGCAGTCAATCCTCTACAGAGACCCAGTACTTC. The chain recombines TRBV7-3 with TRBJ2-5; D unresolved. Per the germline V gene, CDR1 is SGHTA and CDR2 is FQGTGA. Deletions cut 6 bases from V and 4 bases from J, with 12 bases between. There are 13 residues in the CDR3. The variable domain in full, with the rest retrieved from reference TRBV7-3 and TRBJ2-5, is GAGVSQTPSNKVTEKGKYVELRCDPISGHTALYWYRQSLGQGPEFLIYFQGTGAADDSGLPNDRFFAVRPEGSVSTLKIQRTERGDSAVYLCASSQSSTETQYFGPGTRLLVL.

This clonotype was seen many times. The CDR3 coding sequence is TGCAGCGTTCACGGGAGCCACTACGAGCAGTACTTC. It encodes CSVHGSHYEQYF. V gene TRBV29-1 combines with J gene TRBJ2-7; the D gene is possibly TRBD2 (6 bases). Deletions cut 5 bases from V and 3 bases from J, with 11 bases between. This CDR3 is built from 12 residues. Germline V gene data show CDR1 as SQVTM and CDR2 as ANQGSEA.

Many counts were recorded for this clonotype. The rearrangement uses TRBV28 and TRBJ2-2; D remains ambiguous. CDR1 and CDR2 from the germline V gene are MDHEN and SYDVKM. The CDR3 is 10 residues long. The CDR3 protein is CATNTGELFF. DNA for the CDR3: TGTGCGACTAACACCGGGGAGCTGTTTTTT.

This clonotype was seen ten or more times. The J gene is TRBJ1-2, the V gene TRBV6-5; maybe TRBD1 (5 bases). Germline assignment: CDR1 MNHEY and CDR2 SVGAGI. The CDR3 consists of 12 residues. Trimming cost V 3 bases and J 7 bases, with 9 bases left between them. The CDR3 coding sequence is TGTGCCAGCAGTTATTTTGGGGGTGGCTACACCTTC. This translates into CASSYFGGGYTF.

This clonotype was counted many times. This chain uses TRBV4-2 with TRBJ1-3, with a possible D match to TRBD1 (6 bases). V lost 0 bases and J lost 3, with 12 bases in between. Looked up from germline, CDR1 is LGHNA and CDR2 is YNFKEQ. There are 16 residues in the CDR3. The CDR3: CASSQDREQGGNTIYF. The CDR3 DNA sequence: TGTGCCAGCAGCCAAGATAGGGAACAGGGTGGAAACACCATATATTTT.

This clonotype was counted at least ten times. The chain links TRBV7-8 to TRBJ2-7, with D possibly TRBD2 on 7 matching bases. V was cut by 2 bases and J by 2 bases, with 13 bases left in between. Germline loops: CDR1 SGHVS, CDR2 FQNEAQ. The CDR3 spans 15 residues. CDR3 sequence reads: CASSLRGGTPYEQYF. For the CDR3, the DNA is TGTGCCAGCAGCTTAAGGGGGGGCACCCCCTACGAGCAGTACTTC. Variable domain in full (rest from reference TRBV7-8 and TRBJ2-7): GAGVSQSPRYKVAKRGQDVALRCDPISGHVSLFWYQQALGQGPEFLTYFQNEAQLDKSGLPSDRFFAERPEGSVSTLKIQRTQQEDSAVYLCASSLRGGTPYEQYFGPGTRLTVT.

This clonotype came up many times. The J gene is TRBJ2-7, the V gene TRBV7-2, with D perhaps TRBD1 (6 bases). V was cut by 1 base and J by 2 bases, with 12 bases left in between. CDR1 and CDR2 (germline): SGHTA, FQGNSA. CDR3 length: 15 amino acids. The CDR3 DNA sequence: TGTGCCAGCAGCTTAGGCAGGGGATTTACCTACGAGCAGTACTTC. Its protein is CASSLGRGFTYEQYF.

At least ten counts were recorded for this clonotype. The chain employs TRBV4-3 and TRBJ2-7, with TRBD2 identical over 12 bases. Germline assignment: CDR1 LGHNA and CDR2 YSLEER. This CDR3 has 15 amino acids. The V and J ends lost 4 bases and 6 bases, in that order; junction bases with no gene match: 7. The CDR3 loop reads CASSPHLAGGSEQYF. CDR3 DNA sequence: TGCGCCAGCAGCCCCCACCTAGCGGGAGGGAGCGAGCAGTACTTC.

This rearrangement joins TRBV28 to TRBJ2-7; the D is unclear. There are 15 residues in the CDR3. The V gene lost 4 bases and the J gene lost 2 bases, with 15 bases spanning the gap. CDR1 and CDR2 from the germline V gene are MDHEN and SYDVKM. The CDR3 sequence: CASSSPRRYPYEQYF. CDR3 sequence (DNA): TGTGCCAGCAGTTCTCCCAGGCGATACCCCTACGAGCAGTACTTC. The whole variable domain, filled in from reference TRBV28 and TRBJ2-7, reads DVKVTQSSRYLVKRTGEKVFLECVQDMDHENMFWYRQDPGLGLRLIYFSYDVKMKEKGDIPEGYSVSREKKERFSLILESASTNQTSMYLCASSSPRRYPYEQYFGPGTRLTVT.

This clonotype has only one observation. The chain is built from TRBV6-1 and TRBJ1-5; D not resolved. Trimming took 5 bases from V and 5 from J, leaving 10 bases between them. This CDR3 contains 13 residues. CDR1 and CDR2 from the germline V gene are MNHNS and SASEGT. The CDR3, as DNA: TGTGCCAGCAGTACGGTACCCTATCAGCCCCAGCATTTT. Translation gives CASSTVPYQPQHF.

This clonotype has a count of ten or more. J is TRBJ1-5 and V is TRBV12-3 or TRBV12-4, with no clear D. V was clipped by 6 bases and J by 7 bases, with 10 bases between them. The CDR3 has 12 residues. The CDR3 loop is CASRTEGQPQHF. CDR3 sequence (DNA): TGTGCCAGCAGGACGGAGGGACAGCCCCAGCATTTT.

The chain is built from TRBV10-3 and TRBJ1-1; D is perhaps TRBD1 (5 bases). The CDR3 loop spans 15 amino acids. From germline, CDR1 is ENHRY and CDR2 SYGVKD. V lost 3 bases and J 3 bases, leaving 14 bases between the germline ends. The DNA for the CDR3 is TGTGCCATCAGTGAAGGGGCAGGGAAGGACACTGAAGCTTTCTTT. It codes for CAISEGAGKDTEAFF.

This clonotype was counted only a few times. The rearrangement joins TRBV7-2 to TRBJ1-5; 7 bases align to TRBD1. V shed 5 bases and J 6 bases; nucleotides not matched to a gene: 10. The CDR3 sequence is 15 residues long. The germline CDR1 and CDR2 sequences are SGHTA and FQGNSA. CDR3 nucleotide sequence: TGTGCCAGCAGCAAGGGGGCTGGGTGGGGTCAGCCCCAGCATTTT. This codes for CASSKGAGWGQPQHF.

This clonotype came up many times. The genes are TRBV10-3 and TRBJ1-1; D remains unclear. The length of the CDR3 is 13 residues. V was cut by 3 bases and J by 2 bases, with 7 bases left in between. Germline V gives CDR1 ENHRY, CDR2 SYGVKD. CDR3 coding DNA: TGTGCCATCAGTGAAGAGGGTAACACTGAAGCTTTCTTT. Protein product: CAISEEGNTEAFF.

The chain employs TRBV6-2 or TRBV6-3 and TRBJ1-2, with 11 bases lining up with TRBD1. J was trimmed by 7 bases and V by 6 bases; bases with no gene match: 7. Germline V gives CDR1 MNHEY, CDR2 SVGEGT. This CDR3 spans 14 amino acids. CDR3 bases: TGTGCCAGCAGACCTGGACAGGGGGCCAGTGGCTACACCTTC. Residues: CASRPGQGASGYTF.

Ten or more counts support this clonotype. The chain couples TRBV15 to TRBJ2-7, with TRBD1 identical over 9 bases. Germline loops: CDR1 LNHNV, CDR2 YYDKDF (reference sequence). This CDR3 spans 15 amino acids. V lost 2 bases, J lost 5 bases, and 7 bases stayed unmatched. CDR3 protein: CATSRPGQGTHEQYF. The DNA for the CDR3 is TGTGCCACCAGCAGACCGGGACAGGGTACACACGAGCAGTACTTC. Based on the CDR3 plus reference TRBV15 and TRBJ2-7, the full variable domain is DAMVIQNPRYQVTQFGKPVTLSCSQTLNHNVMYWYQQKSSQAPKLLFHYYDKDFNNEADTPDNFQSRRPNTSFCFLDIRSPGLGDTAMYLCATSRPGQGTHEQYFGPGTRLTVT.

The rearrangement joins TRBV19 to TRBJ1-5; D unclear. The V and J ends lost 3 bases and 5 bases respectively, with 17 bases between them. The CDR3 covers 16 residues. CDR1 is LNHDA, CDR2 SQIVND, per germline (reference sequence). CDR3 in amino acids: CASSIAQSARDQPQHF. The CDR3 nucleotides read TGTGCCAGTAGTATCGCTCAATCAGCGCGGGATCAGCCCCAGCATTTT.

This clonotype was recorded at least ten times. V is TRBV6-5 and J is TRBJ2-7; 8 bases line up with TRBD2. CDR1 is MNHEY, CDR2 SVGAGI, per germline. V shed 5 bases, J shed 3 bases, and the junction held 6 bases outside the gene matches. CDR3 length: 14 amino acids. The CDR3 region has the DNA TGTGCCAGCAGTCCGACTAGCGCGCTCTACGAGCAGTACTTC. It is translated as CASSPTSALYEQYF.

This rearrangement joins TRBV4-1 to TRBJ2-4, with 7 nucleotides matching TRBD1. The CDR3 has 16 residues. J was trimmed by 9 bases and V by 2 bases; bases with no gene match: 13. CDR1 and CDR2 from the germline V gene are MGHRA and YSYEKL. CDR3: CASSQILQDRLSIQYF. The CDR3, as DNA: TGCGCCAGCAGCCAAATACTTCAGGACAGGTTAAGCATTCAGTACTTC.

For this clonotype: A read error may explain this, as a much larger clone is one base away. The chain is built from TRBV20-1 and TRBJ1-1; D not certain. The CDR3 has 15 amino acids. V gave up 2 bases and J gave up 0 bases, with 13 bases separating them. CDR1 is DFQATT, CDR2 SNEGSKA, per germline (reference sequence). This chain's CDR3 is CSARYAVFMNTEAFF. CDR3 DNA sequence: TGCAGTGCTAGATATGCGGTCTTCATGAACACTGAAGCTTTCTTT.

Ten or more counts support this clonotype. This chain links TRBV24-1 with TRBJ2-5; D perhaps matches TRBD2 (5 bases). Per the germline V gene, CDR1 is KGHDR and CDR2 is SFDVKD. CDR3 size: 16 residues. Trimming pared 5 bases from V and 3 bases from J, leaving 18 bases between. In DNA, the CDR3 is TGTGCCACCAGTGGAGGGCGACACGTACTCGAAGAGACCCAGTACTTC. This sequence encodes CATSGGRHVLEETQYF.

This clonotype was observed many times. The rearrangement joins TRBV28 to TRBJ2-6, with D possibly TRBD1 on 6 matching bases. There are 15 residues in the CDR3. Trimming cost V 6 bases and J 3 bases, with 12 bases left between them. The germline V gene has CDR1 MDHEN and CDR2 SYDVKM. CDR3 residues: CASRYTGLGANVLTF. The DNA for the CDR3 is TGTGCCAGCAGGTATACAGGGCTTGGGGCCAACGTCCTGACTTTC.

In this sample, this clonotype turned up many times. The rearrangement joins TRBV20-1 to TRBJ2-5; 7 bases map to TRBD2. The CDR3 extends over 13 amino acids. The trim removed 3 bases at V and 7 bases at J, leaving 8 bases unmatched. Germline V gives CDR1 DFQATT, CDR2 SNEGSKA (reference sequence). CDR3 nucleotides: TGCAGTGCTAGTCCGCGGGAGTTCGGGACCCAGTACTTC. Protein sequence: CSASPREFGTQYF.

V gene TRBV11-2 combines with J gene TRBJ1-1; 9 nucleotides agree with TRBD1. Germline CDR1 and CDR2: SGHAT and FQNNGV. This CDR3 has 16 amino acids. Germline trimming cut 6 bases from V and 5 bases from J; bases unmatched to any gene: 13. The CDR3 DNA follows: TGTGCCAGCAGGCCACAGGGGGCGCTCTCAGGTACTGAAGCTTTCTTT. This translates into CASRPQGALSGTEAFF.

At least ten counts were recorded for this clonotype. The chain combines TRBV11-3 with TRBJ1-5, with D hard to call. The CDR3 extends over 14 amino acids. Trimming took 1 base from V and 5 from J, leaving 9 bases between them. Germline-derived CDR1 and CDR2 are SGHNT and YENEEA. In nucleotides, the CDR3 is TGTGCCAGCAGCTTAGTAGGGAACTATCAGCCCCAGCATTTT. It is translated as CASSLVGNYQPQHF.

This clonotype was observed at least ten times. This sequence joins TRBV7-8 and TRBJ2-5; a weak D match, TRBD2 (6 bases). CDR3 length: 15 amino acids. Germline V gene data show CDR1 as SGHVS and CDR2 as FQNEAQ. V dropped 1 base and J dropped 1 base, with 10 bases sitting between them. CDR3 region: CASSLVEGFQETQYF. CDR3 sequence (DNA): TGTGCCAGCAGCTTAGTGGAGGGCTTCCAAGAGACCCAGTACTTC.

The chain employs TRBV30 and TRBJ2-2, with a tentative D call TRBD1 (5 bases). CDR3 length: 17 residues. The V end was cut by 2 bases, the J end by 6 bases, with 22 bases between. The germline gives CDR1 GTSNPN, CDR2 SVGIG (reference sequence). CDR3 DNA sequence: TGTGCCTGGAGTACCGGACATGTGATGGGGTTCCCCGGGGAGCTGTTTTTT. Its translation is CAWSTGHVMGFPGELFF.

This clonotype has more than one count but fewer than ten. This chain connects TRBV4-1 to TRBJ1-1; the match to TRBD1 covers 8 bases. The CDR3 runs 17 residues. The germline V gene has CDR1 MGHRA and CDR2 YSYEKL. Trimming took 0 bases from V and 4 from J; bases not matched to a gene: 10. DNA for the CDR3: TGCGCCAGCAGCCAAGACCCAGGGGGCGGTTCTGGCACTGAAGCTTTCTTT. Translating gives CASSQDPGGGSGTEAFF.

This clonotype was detected many times. The CDR3 protein is CASTPGGRGNTGELFF. The CDR3 DNA reads TGTGCCAGTACCCCCGGAGGCAGGGGAAACACCGGGGAGCTGTTTTTT. The chain uses TRBV19 and TRBJ2-2; D might be TRBD1 (6 bases). This CDR3 spans 16 amino acids. The germline CDR1 and CDR2 sequences are LNHDA and SQIVND (reference sequence). The ends were cut back, 7 bases at V and 2 bases at J, with 17 bases in the middle.